These 8 T cell receptor beta chains were sequenced from one sample in a study of shared clonotypes between healthy human individuals. Produced via immunoSEQ multiplex PCR; TCRdb's table is partial and in-frame only. The sample contains 730,000 or so clones, around 72% of which appear only once. Sequenced: memory CD4+ T cells sorted from blood. As for subset: CD45RA-negative fraction. The receptors shown here come from a woman aged 25 to 39 in good health.

In this sample, this clone turned up many times. V is TRBV6-6 and J is TRBJ2-7, with D perhaps being TRBD1 or TRBD2 (5 bases each). This CDR3 is built from 12 residues. Deletions cut 5 bases from V and 7 bases from J, with 12 bases between. Germline V lookup: CDR1 MNHNY, CDR2 SVGAGI (reference sequence). The CDR3 protein is CASSVSGGEQYF. In DNA, the CDR3 is TGTGCCAGCAGTGTTTCTGGGGGAGAGCAGTACTTC.

The V call is TRBV2, the J call TRBJ1-5; D is uncertain. Germline V gene sequence: CDR1 SNHLY, CDR2 FYNNEI. This CDR3 has 15 residues. Trimming stripped 8 bases from V and 7 bases from J, with 21 bases between. The CDR3 here is CASQREGVQGQPQHF. CDR3 DNA sequence: TGTGCCAGCCAACGAGAGGGAGTACAAGGCCAGCCCCAGCATTTT.

This rearrangement joins TRBV19 to TRBJ1-2; D is perhaps TRBD1 (5 bases). Looked up from germline, CDR1 is LNHDA and CDR2 is SQIVND (reference sequence). This CDR3 is 16 amino acids long. Deletions cut 4 bases from V and 4 bases from J, with 19 bases between. In DNA form, the CDR3 reads TGTGCCAGTAGTACACAAGCAGGGACGGGAACCTATGGCTACACCTTC. Translating it yields CASSTQAGTGTYGYTF.

This sequence joins TRBV10-2 and TRBJ2-7; D is undetermined. V gave up 8 bases and J gave up 4 bases, with 18 bases separating them. CDR1 and CDR2 (germline): WSHSY, SAAADI. This CDR3 comprises 14 residues. The CDR3 loop is CASPTGLDEYEQYF. The CDR3 region has the DNA TGCGCCAGCCCAACCGGGCTAGATGAGTACGAGCAGTACTTC.

The V and J genes are TRBV18 and TRBJ2-2, with TRBD1 as a possible D gene (5 bases). Germline CDR1 is KGHSH and CDR2 is LQKENI. Trimming took 2 bases from V and 2 from J, leaving 15 bases between them. CDR3 length: 17 residues. The CDR3 region has the DNA TGTGCCAGCTCACCAACAGAGCAGGGCGTTAACACCGGGGAGCTGTTTTTT. Translating gives CASSPTEQGVNTGELFF.

The V call is TRBV19, the J call TRBJ2-3; D unresolved. Trimming removed 0 bases at V and 0 bases at J, with 13 bases between. Germline CDR1 LNHDA, CDR2 SQIVND (reference sequence). CDR3 length: 17 amino acids. The DNA for the CDR3 is TGTGCCAGTAGTATAGATTCGGGCGGAGCTAGCACAGATACGCAGTATTTT. Encoded protein: CASSIDSGGASTDTQYF.

The chain has TRBV27 and TRBJ1-2, with 8 bases lining up with TRBD1. The germline V gene encodes CDR1 MNHEY and CDR2 SMNVEV (reference sequence). This CDR3 comprises 17 residues. Trimming removed 4 bases from V and 5 bases from J; junction bases left unmatched: 15. In DNA, the CDR3 is TGTGCCAGCAGTTCGCGGACAGGGAGGGGAACATATTATGGCTACACCTTC. Translation: CASSSRTGRGTYYGYTF.

Here the CDR3 reads CASSLVGATGELFF. CDR3 sequence (DNA): TGTGCCAGCAGCTTAGTTGGCGCCACCGGGGAGCTGTTTTTT. The rearrangement uses TRBV7-6 and TRBJ2-2; D remains unclear. The CDR3 is made up of 14 amino acids. The V and J ends lost 1 base and 4 bases respectively, with 7 bases between them. Germline V gene data show CDR1 as SGHVS and CDR2 as FNYEAQ.